This T cell receptor (beta chain) is drawn from a study of blood T cells in healthy people across ages (dated by TCRdb to between 2015 and 2017). In the study overall: In model experiments, template switching captured about one uniquely barcoded TCR beta cDNA molecule for every two T cells. Using deep sequencing normalized with unique cDNA molecular identifiers, the study measured how TCR beta repertoire diversity changes with age. The donors were divided into four age groups: young (average around 16 years), middle-aged (roughly 40), aged (under 70) and long-lived (about 90). Donors of different ages were randomly distributed across sequencing lanes to avoid experimental bias. The study analyzed two additional independent replicas of 1 million unique cDNA reads from the same blood draw for two donors, one aged 18 to 30 and one aged 80 or older.

What the study reported, not specific to this receptor: Total diversity estimates from one million sequenced T cells were considered lower bounds and underestimates. Compared with the aged group, more naive CD4+ T cells, fewer expanded clones and increased TCR diversity were shown by the long-lived group, suggesting age selection. The CMV infection status of donors was not known, potentially confounding age-related changes in expanded clonotypes. As age increased, observed TCR beta diversity per million T cells dropped in a roughly linear way, and a significant reduction was already evident by age 40. Observed TCR beta diversity correlated strongly with the percentage of naive T cells measured by flow cytometry. Conclusive comparison of naive and antigen-experienced compartments was prevented by the profiling of bulk unsorted PBMCs.

Systemically healthy Caucasian individuals from Russia, over 30 in total and aged about 6 to 95 years, were included as donors. Each donor gave 8.5 to 10 milliliters of peripheral blood, collected into EDTA-treated Vacutainer tubes. PBMCs were isolated by Ficoll-Paque density-gradient centrifugation, with at least 6 million obtained per sample. Total RNA, at least 5 micrograms per sample, was extracted from PBMCs with Trizol reagent. The percentages of naive CD45RAhigh/CD27high T cells were determined by flow cytometry on a PBMC aliquot from every donor. This clonotype was found many times. It lacks a known antigen. No much larger clonotype is one base removed from it; base qualities were not supplied. The protocol used for the library was 5' RACE. TCRdb shows the sequencer as Illumina HiSeq 2500. A second PCR of roughly 7 to 11 cycles was performed with a sample-barcoded 5' primer and a J-beta primer mix. A template-switch 5' adaptor carrying 12 random nucleotides introduced a unique molecular identifier onto each TCR beta cDNA molecule. At least 2.5 million CDR3-containing paired-end reads were obtained from each sample. First-strand cDNA was synthesized from all RNA with the Mint cDNA synthesis kit, primed by a TRBC-specific oligonucleotide. Following uracil-DNA glycosylase treatment, a first 18-cycle PCR with universal primers M1SS and BC2_uni_R was performed on all cDNA. The original methods were these. Normalization of each sample was performed by random selection of 1 million high-quality reads, each carrying a distinct molecular identifier. Reads sharing molecular identifiers were discarded rather than binned into consensus sequences. MiTCR, run with a Q25 quality threshold and the strictest error-elimination algorithm, handled CDR3 identification, clonotype clustering and error correction. A nonparametric unseen species model using Euler transformation provided a lower-bound estimate of total TCR beta diversity. TCRdb reprocessed the public reads (quality trimming at Q25 with fastp, clone calling with MiXCR) and kept in-frame beta chains. Duplicate CDR3 protein sequences are folded into a single record with the most common DNA and genes. In this record, the V and J calls reflect TCRdb's handling and not the investigators' own analysis. The sample table holds approximately 1,000,000 distinct CDR3 sequences, of which less than 45% were seen once. The ten biggest clones cover less than 15% of the sample.

Per the germline V gene, SGHRS is the CDR1 and YFSETQ is the CDR2. CDR3 length: 14 amino acids, cysteine to phenylalanine. The entry retains the CDR3 DNA only, 42 bases that are in frame from base 1. Compared with germline, V lacks 4 bases and J lacks 3 bases; bases without a gene match: 3. Specimen: blood. The sequence was obtained from a man in his late teens or twenties in good health. The chain couples TRBV5-1 to TRBJ1-1; 10 bases in between match TRBD1. CDR3 reads: CASSTGQGDTEAFF. In nucleotide form, the sequence is TGCGCCAGCAGCACCGGACAGGGGGACACTGAAGCTTTCTTT.